The 27 T cell receptor beta chains listed next were all sequenced from one sample in a study of T cells in Graves' hyperthyroidism and ophthalmopathy. RNA transcripts yielded amplified TCR beta CDR3 regions. The TCR CDR3 first-round RT-PCR relied on the HTBI primer set. TCRdb called the multiplex PCR reads again in MiXCR, with one record for every CDR3 protein. The top ten hold roughly 33% of the sample, which has some 350,000 distinct CDR3 sequences, roughly 15% seen once. Sequencing was performed on blood. Receptors were obtained from a woman aged 40 to 55 with Graves' ophthalmopathy.

This rearrangement joins TRBV4-1 to TRBJ1-1; D may be TRBD1 (5 bases). Trimming left V 0 bases short and J 5 bases short, with 16 bases between. Germline V CDR1 and CDR2: MGHRA, YSYEKL. The CDR3 is 16 amino acids. CDR3 bases: TGCGCCAGCAGCCAAGATCTCGAGGGGCCAAGGACTGAAGCTTTCTTT. This encodes CASSQDLEGPRTEAFF.

This clonotype was detected ten times or more. The V call is TRBV10-3, the J call TRBJ2-1, with 10 nucleotides matching TRBD2. The CDR3 length is 16 residues. Germline V gene data show CDR1 as ENHRY and CDR2 as SYGVKD. With 4 bases clipped from V and 10 bases from J, the junction kept 13 bases outside the gene matches. CDR3 nucleotides: TGTGCCATCAGTGTGACTAGCGGGTCTGGACGTCGAGAGCAGTTCTTC. Translation gives CAISVTSGSGRREQFF.

The chain couples TRBV7-6 to TRBJ2-2; D unresolved. This CDR3 is 18 amino acids long. The germline V gene encodes CDR1 SGHVS and CDR2 FNYEAQ. Trimming stripped 2 bases from V and 2 bases from J, with 18 bases between. The CDR3 sequence: CASSLWKAAGPNTGELFF. The CDR3 bases are TGTGCCAGCAGCTTATGGAAGGCGGCCGGACCTAACACCGGGGAGCTGTTTTTT.

This clonotype was seen many times. V is TRBV6-5 and J is TRBJ1-3; D unresolved. The CDR3 has 13 residues. Germline CDR1 MNHEY, CDR2 SVGAGI. The ends were cut back, 6 bases at V and 4 bases at J, with 10 bases in the middle. For the CDR3, the DNA is TGTGCCAGCAGCCCTATCGACGGAAACACCATATATTTT. Translation: CASSPIDGNTIYF.

This chain uses TRBV20-1 with TRBJ1-6; perhaps TRBD1 as D (5 bases). V lost 3 bases, J lost 10 bases, and 16 bases lay in between. The CDR3 has 14 amino acids. Germline CDR1 and CDR2: DFQATT and SNEGSKA (reference sequence). For the CDR3, the DNA is TGCAGTGCTAGTGGGACGATGGGCTGGTCACCCCTCCACTTT. Its translation is CSASGTMGWSPLHF.

This chain connects TRBV20-1 to TRBJ1-5; unclear D gene. The V gene's germline CDR1 is DFQATT and CDR2 SNEGSKA (reference sequence). Trimming took off 2 bases at V and 7 bases at J, with 12 bases between the two ends. This CDR3 has 13 residues. The CDR3 DNA follows: TGCAGTGCTAGACCGGGGAATTACCAGCCCCAGCATTTT. Protein product: CSARPGNYQPQHF.

This clonotype has ten or more counts. The V and J genes are TRBV3-1 and TRBJ1-2, with D unresolved. This CDR3 is 18 amino acids long. With 0 bases removed from V and 2 bases from J, the gap between germline ends came to 19 bases. Germline V gene data show CDR1 as LGHDT and CDR2 as YNNKEL (reference sequence). This chain's CDR3 is CASSQDLMGRPLNYGYTF. The CDR3 DNA reads as TGTGCCAGCAGCCAAGATCTAATGGGCAGGCCATTAAACTATGGCTACACCTTC. The full variable domain, with the rest looked up from reference TRBV3-1 and TRBJ1-2, is DTAVSQTPKYLVTQMGNDKSIKCEQNLGHDTMYWYKQDSKKFLKIMFSYNNKELIINETVPNRFSPKSPDKAHLNLHINSLELGDSAVYFCASSQDLMGRPLNYGYTFGSGTRLTVV.

There are many counts of this clonotype. The chain joins TRBV12-3 or TRBV12-4 to TRBJ2-7; possible D gene TRBD1, 5 bases. Trimming removed 7 bases at V and 0 bases at J, with 13 bases between. There are 14 residues in the CDR3. The CDR3 loop is CASTGPGPSYEQYF. Here the CDR3 DNA reads TGTGCCAGCACTGGACCAGGGCCCTCCTACGAGCAGTACTTC.

This chain connects TRBV5-1 to TRBJ2-3, with D tentatively TRBD1 (6 bases). Trimming took 2 bases from V and 2 from J, leaving 12 bases between them. Germline values: CDR1 SGHRS, CDR2 YFSETQ. CDR3 length: 15 residues. The CDR3 bases are TGCGCCAGCAGCTTCTGGGGACAACCCACAGATACGCAGTATTTT. Protein: CASSFWGQPTDTQYF.

This clonotype was seen repeatedly, ten times or more. The chain uses TRBV10-2 and TRBJ1-1, with a weak D call TRBD1 (6 bases). Germline V gene data show CDR1 as WSHSY and CDR2 as SAAADI. Trimming took off 0 bases at V and 5 bases at J, with 13 bases between the two ends. The CDR3 is 15 residues long. The CDR3 loop is CASSESLGGRTEAFF. The CDR3 nucleotides read TGCGCCAGCAGTGAGTCGTTAGGGGGGAGGACTGAAGCTTTCTTT.

This clonotype was detected ten times or more. J is TRBJ2-5 and V is TRBV7-9; no clear D gene. The V end was cut by 6 bases, the J end by 3 bases, with 8 bases between. The CDR3 covers 12 residues. Germline CDR1 SEHNR, CDR2 FQNEAQ (reference sequence). The CDR3 sequence: CASSLREETQYF. The CDR3 coding sequence is TGTGCCAGCAGTTTAAGGGAAGAGACCCAGTACTTC.

This clonotype was counted many times. This chain uses TRBV10-3 with TRBJ2-1; perhaps TRBD2 as D (5 bases). Per germline, CDR1 ENHRY and CDR2 SYGVKD. The CDR3 is 15 residues long. Trimming stripped 2 bases from V and 6 bases from J, with 14 bases between. CDR3 loop: CAISEIAVAGNEQFF. The CDR3 DNA is TGTGCCATCAGTGAGATTGCTGTTGCGGGCAATGAGCAGTTCTTC.

This clonotype was counted between two and nine times. This chain connects TRBV29-1 to TRBJ2-7; 9 positions agree with TRBD1. In germline, CDR1 is SQVTM, CDR2 ANQGSEA. The CDR3 extends over 12 amino acids. V trimming: 7 bases; J trimming: 6 bases; junction bases outside the gene matches: 7. CDR3 DNA: TGCAGCGCTGTCACAGGGGGCGTCGAGCAGTACTTC. Protein product: CSAVTGGVEQYF.

This clonotype was detected many times. The J gene is TRBJ2-7, the V gene TRBV19; 9 bases align to TRBD1. The CDR3 totals 18 residues. With V trimmed by 3 bases and J by 0 bases, 12 bases remained unmatched. CDR1 is LNHDA, CDR2 SQIVND, per germline (reference sequence). The DNA for the CDR3 is TGTGCCAGTAGTATGTACGTTAACAGGGGGCCTAACTCCTACGAGCAGTACTTC. This codes for CASSMYVNRGPNSYEQYF.

There are many counts of this clonotype. The chain carries TRBV27 and TRBJ2-1; D is unclear. Trimming cost V 1 base and J 6 bases, with 4 bases left between them. The CDR3 has 12 amino acids. Germline V gene data show CDR1 as MNHEY and CDR2 as SMNVEV (reference sequence). For the CDR3, the DNA is TGTGCCAGCAGTTTATGGGGCAATGAGCAGTTCTTC. It translates to CASSLWGNEQFF.

This clonotype was seen many times. The chain combines TRBV3-1 with TRBJ1-1; perhaps TRBD1 as D (5 bases). V shed 3 bases and J shed 6 bases, with 14 bases lying between them. Germline V gives CDR1 LGHDT, CDR2 YNNKEL (reference sequence). This CDR3 is built from 14 residues. Here the CDR3 reads CASSQLGGGAEAFF. For the CDR3, the DNA is TGTGCCAGCAGCCAGTTGGGGGGTGGGGCTGAAGCTTTCTTT. The variable domain in full, completed from reference TRBV3-1 and TRBJ1-1, reads DTAVSQTPKYLVTQMGNDKSIKCEQNLGHDTMYWYKQDSKKFLKIMFSYNNKELIINETVPNRFSPKSPDKAHLNLHINSLELGDSAVYFCASSQLGGGAEAFFGQGTRLTVV.

The genes are TRBV9 and TRBJ1-1; 7 bases fit TRBD1. The germline V gene encodes CDR1 SGDLS and CDR2 YYNGEE. The J segment lost 6 bases and the V segment lost 3 bases, leaving 11 bases of the junction unmatched. The CDR3 loop spans 15 amino acids. CDR3 amino acids: CASSEDPTGRAEAFF. CDR3 sequence (DNA): TGTGCCAGCAGCGAAGATCCGACAGGGAGGGCTGAAGCTTTCTTT.

On this clonotype: This may arise from a read error, as a much more abundant clone is one base away. The chain is built from TRBV7-2 and TRBJ1-2; 9 bases fit TRBD1. Germline V gene data show CDR1 as SGHTA and CDR2 as FQGNSA. The CDR3 spans 15 residues. CDR3 bases: TGTGCCGGCAGCGCCACGGGGGGGACAGGGTTCGGCTACACCTTC. Its protein is CAGSATGGTGFGYTF.

In its sample, this clonotype was seen many times. V and J are TRBV28 and TRBJ2-3; 12 bases fit TRBD1. The germline gives CDR1 MDHEN, CDR2 SYDVKM. The CDR3 is 21 amino acids. V gave up 5 bases and J gave up 1 base; unmatched junction bases: 19. In nucleotides, the CDR3 is TGTGCCAGCAGTCCGCGGGACAGGGGGCAAATTGGGACAATGGGCACAGATACGCAGTATTTT. This gives the protein CASSPRDRGQIGTMGTDTQYF.

The rearrangement uses TRBV29-1 and TRBJ1-2; D is perhaps TRBD1 (6 bases). Trimming took 5 bases from V and 4 from J, leaving 14 bases between them. From germline, CDR1 is SQVTM and CDR2 ANQGSEA. This CDR3 contains 13 residues. This chain's CDR3 is CSVRTGRAYGYTF. CDR3 DNA: TGCAGCGTTCGAACAGGGCGCGCCTATGGCTACACCTTC.

The rearrangement joins TRBV19 to TRBJ1-1; 9 bases match TRBD1. Looked up from germline, CDR1 is LNHDA and CDR2 is SQIVND (reference sequence). The V gene end was trimmed by 5 bases and the J gene end by 9 bases; junction bases not matched to a gene: 7. This CDR3 has 13 residues. CDR3 residues: CASSEDRGSKAFF. Written as DNA, the CDR3 is TGTGCCAGTAGTGAGGACAGGGGATCGAAAGCTTTCTTT.

This clonotype came up many times. The chain uses TRBV20-1 and TRBJ1-2; D is uncertain. The CDR3 has 13 amino acids. Germline V gene lookup returns CDR1 DFQATT and CDR2 SNEGSKA (reference sequence). Between the trimmed V and J ends, which lost 0 bases and 7 bases, there was a span of 12 bases. CDR3 protein: CSAREWTAFGYTF. CDR3 coding DNA: TGCAGTGCTAGAGAGTGGACTGCCTTTGGCTACACCTTC.

The chain is built from TRBV3-1 and TRBJ2-2; 10 bases line up with TRBD2. CDR1 is LGHDT and CDR2 is YNNKEL in the germline V gene (reference sequence). The CDR3 has 15 residues. V gave up 1 base and J gave up 7 bases; unmatched junction bases: 3. The CDR3 region is CASSQVAGGGGELFF. CDR3 in DNA: TGTGCCAGCAGCCAAGTAGCGGGAGGTGGCGGGGAGCTGTTTTTT.

The chain uses TRBV7-2 and TRBJ2-7, with 7 nucleotides matching TRBD1. V shed 0 bases and J 2 bases; nucleotides not matched to a gene: 10. Germline CDR1 reads SGHTA; CDR2 reads FQGNSA. The CDR3 consists of 17 residues. For the CDR3, the DNA is TGTGCCAGCAGCTTAGCGATAAACCAGGGGGACCCCTACGAGCAGTACTTC. This sequence encodes CASSLAINQGDPYEQYF.

This clonotype was picked up a small number of times. Being one base from a much bigger clone, this may be a read error. Since the CDR3 does not end with the conserved phenylalanine or tryptophan, this likely comes from a read error. V and J are TRBV10-3 and TRBJ2-7; D might be TRBD1 (6 bases). V lost 0 bases and J lost 7, with 16 bases in between. The CDR3 loop spans 15 amino acids. In germline, CDR1 is ENHRY, CDR2 SYGVKD. The CDR3 bases are TGTGCCATCAGTGAGTCTCCAGGGGTGCGAGGAGAGCAGTACCTC. Its protein is CAISESPGVRGEQYL.

This clonotype has a count of ten or more. V usage is TRBV6-1 and J usage is TRBJ2-7; D gene unclear. Germline V gene data show CDR1 as MNHNS and CDR2 as SASEGT. Trimming took off 2 bases at V and 0 bases at J, with 11 bases between the two ends. This CDR3 is 15 amino acids long. CDR3 coding DNA: TGTGCCAGCAGTGAAAGACCCGGAGCCTCCTACGAGCAGTACTTC. Translation gives CASSERPGASYEQYF.

In its sample, this clonotype was seen many times. The V call is TRBV3-1, the J call TRBJ1-1, with D perhaps matching TRBD1 (5 bases). Germline CDR1 is LGHDT and CDR2 is YNNKEL (reference sequence). V was shortened by 5 bases and J by 5 bases, with 6 bases between the two germline ends. CDR3 size: 11 residues. CDR3 DNA sequence: TGTGCCAGCAGCGAGGGGACTGAAGCTTTCTTT. It is translated as CASSEGTEAFF. Full variable domain (rest looked up from reference TRBV3-1 and TRBJ1-1): DTAVSQTPKYLVTQMGNDKSIKCEQNLGHDTMYWYKQDSKKFLKIMFSYNNKELIINETVPNRFSPKSPDKAHLNLHINSLELGDSAVYFCASSEGTEAFFGQGTRLTVV.